This T cell receptor (beta chain) was identified in a study of T cell repertoires in cytomegalovirus infection. Study details: Public TCR beta signatures marked donors with CMV infection and the matching HLA.

Germline trimming cut 6 bases from V and 6 bases from J; bases unmatched to any gene: 7. This CDR3 contains 13 residues. Germline V gives CDR1 SGHTA, CDR2 FQGTGA. This clonotype was observed many times. Each CDR3 protein is one row after TCRdb ran MiXCR on the reads. This sample has over 150,000 distinct CDR3 sequences, with about 18% found just once. This sequence originates from a human donor in good health (CMV status not recorded). Some clones in this sample may be carry-over from other donors' samples. Material for sequencing was CD8+ T cells from PBMCs. The chain joins TRBV7-3 to TRBJ1-2; 7 nucleotides line up with TRBD1. CDR3 loop: CASRPGGTDGYTF. Written as DNA, the CDR3 is TGTGCCAGCAGGCCAGGGGGGACGGATGGCTACACCTTC. Using reference TRBV7-3 and TRBJ1-2 for the parts outside the CDR3, the full variable domain is GAGVSQTPSNKVTEKGKYVELRCDPISGHTALYWYRQSLGQGPEFLIYFQGTGAADDSGLPNDRFFAVRPEGSVSTLKIQRTERGDSAVYLCASRPGGTDGYTFGSGTRLTVV.